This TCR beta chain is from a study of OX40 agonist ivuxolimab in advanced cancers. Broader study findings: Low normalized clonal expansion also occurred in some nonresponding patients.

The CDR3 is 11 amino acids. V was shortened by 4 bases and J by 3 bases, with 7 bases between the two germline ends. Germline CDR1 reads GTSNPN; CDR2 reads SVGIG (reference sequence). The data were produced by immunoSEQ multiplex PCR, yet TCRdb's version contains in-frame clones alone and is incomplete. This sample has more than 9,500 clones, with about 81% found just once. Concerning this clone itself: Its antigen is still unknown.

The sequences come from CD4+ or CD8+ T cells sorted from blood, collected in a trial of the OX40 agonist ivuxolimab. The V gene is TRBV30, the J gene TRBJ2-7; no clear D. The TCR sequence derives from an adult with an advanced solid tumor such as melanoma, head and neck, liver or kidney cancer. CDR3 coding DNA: TGTGCCTGGAAAAACAGCTACGAGCAGTACTTC. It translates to CAWKNSYEQYF.